The 20 T cell receptor beta chains in this list originate from one sample, sequenced in a study of blood T cell repertoires in COVID-19. Repertoires were generated with immunoSEQ multiplex PCR, while TCRdb's copy carries only in-frame clones and drops some. In the table there are some 150,000 clones, 85% of which are singletons. The sample consisted of peripheral blood. The receptor source for this set is a man aged 40-49 years with acute or convalescent COVID-19.

In nucleotides, the CDR3 is TGTGCCAGCAGCGTAGGCGAAGCTCAGCCCCAGCATTTT. This codes for CASSVGEAQPQHF. V and J are TRBV9 and TRBJ1-5; D gene ambiguous. There are 13 residues in the CDR3. V was pared by 0 bases and J by 6 bases, with 7 bases between. The germline gives CDR1 SGDLS, CDR2 YYNGEE.

The chain joins TRBV16 to TRBJ1-3; tentatively, D is TRBD1 (6 bases). The CDR3 has 15 residues. CDR1 and CDR2 (germline): KGHSY, FQNENV. The V end lost 2 bases, the J end lost 0 bases, and 8 bases lay between the germline ends. CDR3 nucleotide sequence: TGTGCCAGCAGCCAACAGGGGAACTCTGGAAACACCATATATTTT. Translating gives CASSQQGNSGNTIYF.

J is TRBJ2-1 and V is TRBV18; the D gene is possibly TRBD2 (6 bases). CDR1 KGHSH and CDR2 LQKENI come from the germline V gene. Deletions cut 3 bases from V and 11 bases from J, with 14 bases between. The CDR3 totals 13 residues. CDR3 sequence: CASSPEEGRKQFF. DNA of the CDR3: TGTGCCAGCTCACCGGAGGAGGGCAGAAAGCAGTTCTTC.

The chain couples TRBV11-2 to TRBJ2-1; the match to TRBD2 covers 7 bases. This CDR3 has 16 residues. V gave up 1 base and J gave up 2 bases; unmatched junction bases: 5. CDR1 and CDR2 from the germline V gene are SGHAT and FQNNGV. This chain's CDR3 is CASSLVSGLPYNEQFF. The CDR3 DNA is TGTGCCAGCAGCTTAGTTAGCGGGCTTCCCTACAATGAGCAGTTCTTC.

The gene calls are TRBV28 and TRBJ1-2, with D unclear. CDR1 MDHEN and CDR2 SYDVKM come from the germline V gene. The CDR3 extends over 15 amino acids. V lost 7 bases to trimming and J lost 4 bases, with 19 bases between them. CDR3 amino acids: CASTSGWKGGYGYTF. The CDR3 coding sequence is TGTGCCAGCACTTCTGGGTGGAAGGGAGGCTATGGCTACACCTTC.

This clone has more than one count but fewer than ten. This rearrangement joins TRBV19 to TRBJ1-4; TRBD1 might be the D (6 bases). From germline, CDR1 is LNHDA and CDR2 SQIVND (reference sequence). The V and J ends lost 3 bases and 1 base respectively, with 6 bases between them. CDR3 size: 14 residues. CDR3 amino acids: CASSIRGTNEKLFF. The CDR3 region has the DNA TGTGCCAGTAGTATCAGGGGAACTAATGAAAAACTGTTTTTT.

The J gene is TRBJ1-1, the V gene TRBV7-9, with unresolved D. V was shortened by 2 bases and J by 1 base, with 8 bases between the two germline ends. The CDR3 has 14 amino acids. Germline CDR1 SEHNR, CDR2 FQNEAQ (reference sequence). CDR3 loop: CASSLSRENTEAFF. The CDR3 DNA follows: TGTGCCAGCAGCTTATCCCGGGAGAACACTGAAGCTTTCTTT.

V is TRBV9 and J is TRBJ1-3; D is perhaps TRBD1 (6 bases). The CDR3 covers 18 residues. CDR1 and CDR2 (germline): SGDLS, YYNGEE. The germline V and J ends were trimmed by 4 bases and 0 bases, with 20 bases remaining between them. The DNA of the CDR3 is TGTGCCAGCAGCCCTCACACCGAGACAGGAGTCTCTGGAAACACCATATATTTT. Translated, it gives CASSPHTETGVSGNTIYF.

The gene calls are TRBV5-1 and TRBJ1-5; D is perhaps TRBD1 (5 bases). Germline V gives CDR1 SGHRS, CDR2 YFSETQ. There are 15 residues in the CDR3. V was clipped by 0 bases and J by 4 bases, with 11 bases between them. CDR3 DNA: TGCGCCAGCAGCTTGGCGGGGGGGGGAAATCAGCCCCAGCATTTT. It is translated as CASSLAGGGNQPQHF.

There are a few counts of this clone. The chain uses TRBV21-1 and TRBJ1-3; no DNA check was done on the table's D call, TRBD1. TRBV21-1 is assigned pseudogene status. The CDR3 contains 18 residues. Here the CDR3 DNA reads TGTGCCAGCAGCGGACCGACCGGGACAGGGGTGGTTGGAAACACCATATATTTT. Its translation: CASSGPTGTGVVGNTIYF.

In this sample, this clone turned up a few times. The chain recombines TRBV11-3 with TRBJ2-3; 7 positions match TRBD1. With V trimmed by 3 bases and J by 3 bases, 6 bases remained unmatched. This CDR3 has 15 residues. CDR1 and CDR2 from the germline V gene are SGHNT and YENEEA. The CDR3 sequence is CASSFGTAETDTQYF. Written as DNA, the CDR3 is TGTGCCAGCAGCTTCGGGACAGCGGAAACAGATACGCAGTATTTT. The complete variable domain, with remaining parts taken from reference TRBV11-3 and TRBJ2-3, reads EAGVVQSPRYKIIEKKQPVAFWCNPISGHNTLYWYLQNLGQGPELLIRYENEEAVDDSQLPKDRFSAERLKGVDSTLKIQPAELGDSAVYLCASSFGTAETDTQYFGPGTRLTVL.

This clone was counted a single time. The chain joins TRBV5-1 to TRBJ2-7; a possible D gene is TRBD1 (5 bases). The CDR3 contains 15 residues. Germline V gene lookup returns CDR1 SGHRS and CDR2 YFSETQ. The V and J ends lost 4 bases and 3 bases respectively, with 17 bases between them. CDR3 nucleotides: TGCGCCAGCAGCCAAAAGCCAGGGTTAAACTACGAGCAGTACTTC. This sequence encodes CASSQKPGLNYEQYF.

The rearrangement links TRBV29-1 to TRBJ1-2; D possibly corresponds to TRBD1 (5 bases). This CDR3 region has 12 residues. V lost 2 bases, J lost 8 bases, and 12 bases lay in between. Germline lookup yields CDR1 SQVTM and CDR2 ANQGSEA. CDR3 sequence: CSVEQGSSGYTF. The CDR3 DNA reads TGCAGCGTTGAACAGGGATCGTCGGGCTACACCTTC.

The chain links TRBV27 to TRBJ2-3; TRBD2 agrees at 9 bases. From germline, CDR1 is MNHEY and CDR2 SMNVEV (reference sequence). The junction had 8 bases not matched to a gene; V was cut back by 5 bases and J by 8 bases. The CDR3 extends over 14 amino acids. CDR3 DNA: TGTGCCAGCAGTCCAATAGCGGGGGATGGTACGCAGTATTTT. This translates into CASSPIAGDGTQYF.

The chain joins TRBV4-2 to TRBJ1-1; D might be TRBD1 (6 bases). This CDR3 comprises 16 residues. The V and J ends lost 7 bases and 0 bases respectively, with 18 bases between them. CDR1 is LGHNA, CDR2 YNFKEQ, per germline. The CDR3 coding sequence is TGTGCCAGCACCGAGAGGGCCCAGGGGATGAACACTGAAGCTTTCTTT. This sequence encodes CASTERAQGMNTEAFF.

This sequence joins TRBV7-9 and TRBJ1-2; D is undetermined. Per the germline V gene, CDR1 is SEHNR and CDR2 is FQNEAQ (reference sequence). V was pared by 1 base and J by 3 bases, with 9 bases between. This CDR3 spans 14 amino acids. CDR3 residues: CASSLGQVYYGYTF. The CDR3 bases are TGTGCCAGCAGCTTAGGGCAGGTATACTATGGCTACACCTTC.

The chain employs TRBV14 and TRBJ2-3, with D uncertain. Trimming took 6 bases from V and 2 from J, leaving 15 bases between them. Per germline, CDR1 SGHDN and CDR2 FVKESK. CDR3 length: 15 amino acids. CDR3 sequence (DNA): TGTGCCAGCAGTACAGCCCGGATCCACACAGATACGCAGTATTTT. As protein: CASSTARIHTDTQYF.

CDR3 sequence (DNA): TGTGCCAGCAGCCAAGGTCTAGGTGGGGCAACAGATACGCAGTATTTT. Protein product: CASSQGLGGATDTQYF. The chain couples TRBV4-2 to TRBJ2-3, with D perhaps TRBD1 (5 bases). Trimming stripped 1 base from V and 3 bases from J, with 14 bases between. The germline V gene encodes CDR1 LGHNA and CDR2 YNFKEQ. This CDR3 is built from 16 residues.

This rearrangement joins TRBV29-1 to TRBJ1-2; D ambiguous. Trimming shortened V by 4 bases and J by 8 bases, and 11 bases separated the two germline ends. CDR1 is SQVTM, CDR2 ANQGSEA, per germline. There are 11 residues in the CDR3. The CDR3 reads CSVAGVGGYTF. CDR3 in DNA: TGCAGCGTTGCGGGAGTGGGCGGCTACACCTTC.

The chain couples TRBV19 to TRBJ1-5; D is ambiguous. V lost 0 bases to trimming and J lost 7 bases, with 13 bases between them. The CDR3 length is 15 residues. Per the germline V gene, CDR1 is LNHDA and CDR2 is SQIVND (reference sequence). CDR3 sequence (DNA): TGTGCCAGTAGTATAGACCGGGTAGTCGGCCAGCCCCAGCATTTT. Its protein is CASSIDRVVGQPQHF.